The next 20 T cell receptor beta chains were all read from a single sample in a study of blood T cell repertoires in COVID-19. Sequencing was performed with immunoSEQ multiplex PCR; in TCRdb, only in-frame clones are kept and a portion is missing. The sample contains around 250,000 clones, approximately 82% of which appear only once. Sequencing was performed on PBMCs or T cells enriched from blood (not recorded which). The receptor source for this set is a man aged 40-55 years who had been exposed to COVID-19.

The DNA of the CDR3 is TGCGCCAGCAGCTTGGATCTGGCCTCGGAGTCAGATACGCAGTATTTT. This sequence encodes CASSLDLASESDTQYF. This sequence joins TRBV5-1 and TRBJ2-3, with D uncertain. V lost 0 bases, J lost 4 bases, and 15 bases lay in between. Germline CDR1 reads SGHRS; CDR2 reads YFSETQ. The CDR3 length is 16 residues.

The chain is built from TRBV29-1 and TRBJ2-3, with unresolved D. Germline CDR1 is SQVTM and CDR2 is ANQGSEA. There are 14 residues in the CDR3. V was trimmed by 5 bases and J by 3 bases, leaving 15 bases between them. This CDR3 reads CSVTTGVLTDTQYF. The CDR3 DNA is TGCAGCGTTACGACTGGTGTTTTGACAGATACGCAGTATTTT.

The rearrangement links TRBV5-4 to TRBJ2-3, with 8 bases lining up with TRBD2. The CDR3 consists of 17 residues. From germline, CDR1 is SGHNT and CDR2 YYREEE (reference sequence). The V segment lost 0 bases and the J segment 6 bases; nucleotides outside the gene matches: 12. CDR3 sequence reads: CASSLVGVPSGGDTQYF. The CDR3 DNA reads as TGTGCCAGCAGCTTGGTAGGCGTCCCATCGGGGGGGGATACGCAGTATTTT.

The rearrangement joins TRBV6-1 to TRBJ1-2; D gene uncertain. The germline gives CDR1 MNHNS, CDR2 SASEGT. This CDR3 contains 13 residues. V lost 7 bases and J lost 5, with 14 bases in between. This CDR3 is CASNGESRYGYTF. The CDR3 DNA sequence: TGTGCCAGCAATGGGGAGTCACGGTATGGCTACACCTTC.

V is TRBV7-8 and J is TRBJ2-7, with D possibly TRBD2 on 6 matching bases. From germline, CDR1 is SGHVS and CDR2 FQNEAQ. CDR3 length: 13 amino acids. V lost 6 bases, J lost 6 bases, and 15 bases lay in between. This CDR3 reads CASRPGGMGEQYF. DNA of the CDR3: TGTGCCAGCAGACCCGGCGGGATGGGCGAGCAGTACTTC.

The V and J genes are TRBV7-3 and TRBJ1-1, with 8 bases lining up with TRBD1. V lost 5 bases and J lost 6; bases outside the gene matches: 11. This CDR3 region has 15 residues. In germline, CDR1 is SGHTA, CDR2 FQGTGA. CDR3 coding DNA: TGTGCCAGCAGCCCCCAACCCGGACAGGGCCCTGAAGCTTTCTTT. Encoded protein: CASSPQPGQGPEAFF. Looking up the rest from reference TRBV7-3 and TRBJ1-1 gives the full variable domain: GAGVSQTPSNKVTEKGKYVELRCDPISGHTALYWYRQSLGQGPEFLIYFQGTGAADDSGLPNDRFFAVRPEGSVSTLKIQRTERGDSAVYLCASSPQPGQGPEAFFGQGTRLTVV.

CDR3 coding DNA: TGTGCCAGCTCACTCAGGCAACCGAACACCATATATTTT. Encoded protein: CASSLRQPNTIYF. V gene TRBV18 combines with J gene TRBJ1-3; D is unclear. Germline-derived CDR1 and CDR2 are KGHSH and LQKENI. The CDR3 is 13 residues long. Between the trimmed V and J ends, which lost 4 bases and 7 bases, there was a span of 11 bases.

The chain carries TRBV11-2 and TRBJ1-2, with TRBD1 identical over 7 bases. CDR3 length equals 17 residues. V lost 5 bases to trimming and J lost 0 bases; unmatched junction nucleotides: 12. Per germline, CDR1 SGHAT and CDR2 FQNNGV. The CDR3 DNA is TGTGCCAGCAGCCGAACAGGGGCCCCGCGATCTAACTATGGCTACACCTTC. Translating gives CASSRTGAPRSNYGYTF.

The V gene is TRBV19, the J gene TRBJ2-7; TRBD1 is a possible D gene (5 bases). The germline V and J ends were trimmed by 5 bases and 5 bases, with 10 bases remaining between them. The CDR3 is 12 residues long. Germline V gene data show CDR1 as LNHDA and CDR2 as SQIVND (reference sequence). As DNA, the CDR3 is TGTGCCAGTAGTCGGCAGGGCCACGAGCAGTACTTC. Residues: CASSRQGHEQYF.

This clone was detected ten times or more. Other DNA sequences in the same sample also yield this CDR3. The chain has TRBV14 and TRBJ1-1; TRBD1 is a possible D gene (5 bases). The germline gives CDR1 SGHDN, CDR2 FVKESK. The CDR3 covers 14 residues. V dropped 1 base and J dropped 5 bases, with 11 bases sitting between them. The CDR3 region is CASSQVAGRTEAFF. The CDR3 DNA reads as TGTGCCAGCAGCCAAGTAGCAGGGCGGACTGAAGCTTTCTTT. The full variable domain, its missing parts supplied by reference TRBV14 and TRBJ1-1, is EAGVTQFPSHSVIEKGQTVTLRCDPISGHDNLYWYRRVMGKEIKFLLHFVKESKQDESGMPNNRFLAERTGGTYSTLKVQPAELEDSGVYFCASSQVAGRTEAFFGQGTRLTVV.

The chain couples TRBV5-4 to TRBJ1-1; possible D gene TRBD1, 6 bases. The CDR3 totals 13 residues. V lost 2 bases, J lost 6 bases, and 11 bases lay in between. Germline CDR1 is SGHNT and CDR2 is YYREEE (reference sequence). CDR3: CASSFRGISEAFF. CDR3 sequence (DNA): TGTGCCAGCAGCTTCAGGGGTATCTCTGAAGCTTTCTTT. Based on the CDR3 plus reference TRBV5-4 and TRBJ1-1, the full variable domain is ETGVTQSPTHLIKTRGQQVTLRCSSQSGHNTVSWYQQALGQGPQFIFQYYREEENGRGNFPPRFSGLQFPNYSSELNVNALELDDSALYLCASSFRGISEAFFGQGTRLTVV.

The chain recombines TRBV7-6 with TRBJ2-7; D might be TRBD1 (5 bases). Germline CDR1 SGHVS, CDR2 FNYEAQ. CDR3 length equals 13 residues. Trimming left V 0 bases short and J 3 bases short, with 6 bases between. For the CDR3, the DNA is TGTGCCAGCAGCTTAGCGCAGGGCTACGAGCAGTACTTC. Translated, it gives CASSLAQGYEQYF.

This clone has a single count. The rearrangement joins TRBV6-4 to TRBJ1-2, with D perhaps matching TRBD1 (6 bases). The CDR3 sequence is 17 residues long. Germline CDR1 MRHNA, CDR2 SNTAGT. V lost 2 bases and J 6 bases, leaving 22 bases between the germline ends. DNA for the CDR3: TGTGCCAGCAGTGACAGCGGCCGACAAGGGGGGGCCCATGGCTACACCTTC. Its translation is CASSDSGRQGGAHGYTF.

The V gene is TRBV11-3, the J gene TRBJ2-7, with TRBD1 identical over 7 bases. Germline trimming cut 7 bases from V and 6 bases from J; bases unmatched to any gene: 6. Germline V gives CDR1 SGHNT, CDR2 YENEEA. The length of the CDR3 is 12 residues. The CDR3 nucleotides read TGTGCCAGCACCAGACAGGGAGCCGAGCAGTACTTC. This encodes CASTRQGAEQYF.

The rearrangement uses TRBV9 and TRBJ2-1, with D tentatively TRBD1 (7 bases). Trimming took off 5 bases at V and 9 bases at J, with 21 bases between the two ends. Germline V gene data show CDR1 as SGDLS and CDR2 as YYNGEE. This CDR3 has 15 residues. DNA of the CDR3: TGTGCCAGCAGTACCAGGGGGAGTGGAGGGAGTGAGCAGTTCTTC. It encodes CASSTRGSGGSEQFF.

The chain couples TRBV11-1 to TRBJ1-4; D is unclear. V was trimmed by 2 bases and J by 8 bases, leaving 12 bases between them. CDR1 and CDR2 from the germline V gene are SGHAT and FQDESV (reference sequence). This CDR3 has 14 amino acids. The CDR3 protein is CASSLRGFGEKLFF. CDR3 DNA sequence: TGTGCCAGCAGCTTACGAGGTTTTGGGGAAAAACTGTTTTTT.

Only one count was recorded for this clone. The chain couples TRBV9 to TRBJ1-3, with D uncertain. Germline-derived CDR1 and CDR2 are SGDLS and YYNGEE. Trimming took off 1 base at V and 8 bases at J, with 13 bases between the two ends. This CDR3 contains 14 residues. The CDR3 protein is CASSVRGGIDTIYF. In DNA form, the CDR3 reads TGTGCCAGCAGCGTACGGGGAGGAATAGACACCATATATTTT.

This chain connects TRBV11-2 to TRBJ2-1; tentatively, D is TRBD2 (6 bases). V shed 2 bases and J shed 3 bases, with 14 bases lying between them. The CDR3 is 16 residues long. CDR1 is SGHAT and CDR2 is FQNNGV in the germline V gene. The CDR3 reads CASSLLAGGNYNEQFF. The CDR3 nucleotides read TGTGCCAGCAGCTTATTGGCCGGCGGGAACTACAATGAGCAGTTCTTC.

The CDR3: CATSGTVDNEQFF. The CDR3 DNA reads TGTGCCACATCCGGGACAGTTGACAATGAGCAGTTCTTC. This sequence joins TRBV5-8 and TRBJ2-1; TRBD1 matches at 7 bases. Germline CDR1 is SGHTS and CDR2 is YDEGEE. This CDR3 has 13 amino acids. V trimming: 9 bases; J trimming: 5 bases; junction bases outside the gene matches: 8.

The chain recombines TRBV5-1 with TRBJ2-5, with TRBD2 matching over 13 bases. Trimming at V came to 4 bases and at J to 3 bases, leaving 3 bases not matched to a gene. Germline assignment: CDR1 SGHRS and CDR2 YFSETQ. CDR3 length: 15 amino acids. Written as DNA, the CDR3 is TGCGCCAGCAGCCTGGGGACTAGCGGGAAAGAGACCCAGTACTTC. Translating gives CASSLGTSGKETQYF.